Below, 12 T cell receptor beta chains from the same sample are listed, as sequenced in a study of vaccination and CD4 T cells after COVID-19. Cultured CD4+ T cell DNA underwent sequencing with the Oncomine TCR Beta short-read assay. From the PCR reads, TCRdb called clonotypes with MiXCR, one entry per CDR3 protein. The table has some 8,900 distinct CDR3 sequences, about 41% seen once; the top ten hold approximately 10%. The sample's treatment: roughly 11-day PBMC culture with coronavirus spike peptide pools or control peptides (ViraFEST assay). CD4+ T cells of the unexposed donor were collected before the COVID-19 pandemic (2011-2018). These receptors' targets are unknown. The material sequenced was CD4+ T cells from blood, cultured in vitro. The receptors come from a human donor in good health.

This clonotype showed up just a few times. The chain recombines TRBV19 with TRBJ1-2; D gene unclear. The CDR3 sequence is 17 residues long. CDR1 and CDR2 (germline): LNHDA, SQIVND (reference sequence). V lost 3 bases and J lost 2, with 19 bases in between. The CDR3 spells CASSISYPGGQNYGYTF. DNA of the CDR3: TGTGCCAGTAGTATTTCGTATCCGGGAGGGCAGAACTATGGCTACACCTTC.

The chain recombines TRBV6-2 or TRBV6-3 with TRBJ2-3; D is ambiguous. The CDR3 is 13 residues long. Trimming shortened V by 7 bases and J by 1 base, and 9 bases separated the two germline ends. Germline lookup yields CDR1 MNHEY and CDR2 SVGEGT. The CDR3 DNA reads TGTGCCAGCACTGACCGGCGCACAGATACGCAGTATTTT. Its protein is CASTDRRTDTQYF.

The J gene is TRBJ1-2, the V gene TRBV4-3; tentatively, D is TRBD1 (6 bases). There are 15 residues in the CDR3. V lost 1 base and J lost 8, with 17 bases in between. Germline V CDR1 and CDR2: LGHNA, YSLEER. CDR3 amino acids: CASSQGYRAGEGYTF. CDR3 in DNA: TGCGCCAGCAGCCAAGGTTATAGGGCAGGGGAAGGCTACACCTTC.

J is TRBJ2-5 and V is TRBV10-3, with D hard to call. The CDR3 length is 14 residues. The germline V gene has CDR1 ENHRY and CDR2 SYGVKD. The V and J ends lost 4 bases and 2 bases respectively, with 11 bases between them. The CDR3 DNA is TGTGCCATCAGTGGCGACGACTTTCAAGAGACCCAGTACTTC. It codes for CAISGDDFQETQYF.

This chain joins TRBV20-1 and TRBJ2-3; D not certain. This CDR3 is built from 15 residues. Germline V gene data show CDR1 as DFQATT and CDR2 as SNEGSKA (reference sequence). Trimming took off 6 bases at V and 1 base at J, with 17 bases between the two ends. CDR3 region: CSAPPFDGGTDTQYF. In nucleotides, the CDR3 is TGCAGTGCGCCGCCTTTCGACGGAGGCACAGATACGCAGTATTTT.

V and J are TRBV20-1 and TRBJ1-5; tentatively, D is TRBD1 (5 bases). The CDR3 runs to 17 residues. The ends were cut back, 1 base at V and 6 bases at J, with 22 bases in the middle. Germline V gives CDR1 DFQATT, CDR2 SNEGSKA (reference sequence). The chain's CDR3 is CSARVARGGKLGQPQHF. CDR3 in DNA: TGCAGTGCTAGAGTAGCTCGTGGGGGTAAGCTGGGTCAGCCCCAGCATTTT.

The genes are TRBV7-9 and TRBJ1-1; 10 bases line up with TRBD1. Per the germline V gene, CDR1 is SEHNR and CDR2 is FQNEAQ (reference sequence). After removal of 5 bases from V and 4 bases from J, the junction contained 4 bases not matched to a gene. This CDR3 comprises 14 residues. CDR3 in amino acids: CASSPRTGGTEAFF. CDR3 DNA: TGTGCCAGCAGCCCGCGGACAGGGGGCACTGAAGCTTTCTTT.

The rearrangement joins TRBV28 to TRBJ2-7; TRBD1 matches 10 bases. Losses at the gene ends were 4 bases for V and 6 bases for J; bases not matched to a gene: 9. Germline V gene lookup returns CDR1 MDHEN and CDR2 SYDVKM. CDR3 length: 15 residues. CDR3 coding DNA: TGTGCCAGCAGTTCCGAACCGGGACAGGGGAGCGAGCAGTACTTC. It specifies CASSSEPGQGSEQYF.

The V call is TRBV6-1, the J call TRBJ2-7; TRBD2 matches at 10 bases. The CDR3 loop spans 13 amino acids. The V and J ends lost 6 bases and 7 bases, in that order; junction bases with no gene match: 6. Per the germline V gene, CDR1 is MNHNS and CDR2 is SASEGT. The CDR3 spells CASSKREGDEQYF. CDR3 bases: TGTGCCAGCAGCAAGCGGGAGGGGGATGAGCAGTACTTC.

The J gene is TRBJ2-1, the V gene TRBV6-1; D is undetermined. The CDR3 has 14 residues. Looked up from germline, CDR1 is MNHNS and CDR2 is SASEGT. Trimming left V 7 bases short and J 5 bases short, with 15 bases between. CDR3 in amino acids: CASNPTMGNNEQFF. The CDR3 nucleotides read TGTGCCAGCAACCCGACGATGGGAAACAATGAGCAGTTCTTC.

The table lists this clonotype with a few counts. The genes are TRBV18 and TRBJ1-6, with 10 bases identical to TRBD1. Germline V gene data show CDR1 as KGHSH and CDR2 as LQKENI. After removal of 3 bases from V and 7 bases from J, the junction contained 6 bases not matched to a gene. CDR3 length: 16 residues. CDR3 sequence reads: CASSPAGQGRNSPLHF. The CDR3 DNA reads TGTGCCAGCTCACCCGCGGGACAGGGGCGGAATTCACCCCTCCACTTT.

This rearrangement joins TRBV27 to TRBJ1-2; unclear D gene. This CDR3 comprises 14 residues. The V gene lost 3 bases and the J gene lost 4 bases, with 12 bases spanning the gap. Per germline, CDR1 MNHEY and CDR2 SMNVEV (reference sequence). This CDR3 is CASSLFDGSYGYTF. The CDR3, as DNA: TGTGCCAGCAGTTTGTTTGACGGGTCCTATGGCTACACCTTC.